This TCR beta chain appears in the sequencing data of a study of blood T cell repertoires in COVID-19. As for the study in general: Sites in the United States, Italy and Spain provided acute and convalescent COVID-19 samples.

The table came from immunoSEQ multiplex PCR; TCRdb's copy has only in-frame clones and leaves some out. The sample consists of some 280,000 clones, 89% of them appearing once. Germline CDR1 is ENHRY and CDR2 is SYGVKD. With V trimmed by 8 bases and J by 4 bases, 7 bases remained unmatched. The CDR3 runs to 13 residues. The clonotype originates from a woman aged 40 to 50 who had recovered from COVID-19. Sequenced sample: peripheral blood. The chain carries TRBV10-3 and TRBJ1-1; 7 bases map to TRBD1. The CDR3 nucleotides are TGTGCCATCTTACAGGGGTCGGGCACTGAAGCTTTCTTT. Its protein product is CAILQGSGTEAFF.